These 24 T cell receptor beta chains share one sample of origin, sequenced in a study of blood T cell repertoires in COVID-19. The assay was immunoSEQ multiplex PCR, and TCRdb's table has in-frame clones only and misses some. The sample lists approximately 68,000 clones, approximately 89% occurring once. Material for sequencing was peripheral blood. Receptors originate from a woman aged 55-69 years with acute or convalescent COVID-19.

This clone was seen only once. The chain uses TRBV15 and TRBJ2-5; 11 positions agree with TRBD1. Germline V gives CDR1 LNHNV, CDR2 YYDKDF (reference sequence). V was clipped by 3 bases and J by 5 bases; unmatched bases: 8. The CDR3 is 16 residues long. The CDR3 DNA reads TGTGCCACCAGCAGGGAACCCGGGACAGGGGGGGAGACCCAGTACTTC. Translating gives CATSREPGTGGETQYF.

This clone has only a few counts. CDR3 amino acids: CASSEALLQRYEQYF. CDR3 sequence (DNA): TGTGCCAGCAGTGAAGCGCTTCTCCAGCGCTACGAGCAGTACTTC. This chain links TRBV2 with TRBJ2-7; D uncertain. V was clipped by 0 bases and J by 3 bases, with 12 bases between them. The CDR3 covers 15 residues. Per germline, CDR1 SNHLY and CDR2 FYNNEI. Full variable domain (rest looked up from reference TRBV2 and TRBJ2-7): EPEVTQTPSHQVTQMGQEVILRCVPISNHLYFYWYRQILGQKVEFLVSFYNNEISEKSEIFDDQFSVERPDGSNFTLKIRSTKLEDSAMYFCASSEALLQRYEQYFGPGTRLTVT.

CDR3 sequence: CASSLDSGGKPHNEQFF. The CDR3 DNA reads as TGTGCCAGCAGCTTAGATTCGGGGGGCAAACCCCACAATGAGCAGTTCTTC. The chain couples TRBV7-2 to TRBJ2-1; D possibly corresponds to TRBD2 (7 bases). The CDR3 has 17 residues. The V end lost 1 base, the J end lost 5 bases, and 18 bases lay between the germline ends. Germline V gene lookup returns CDR1 SGHTA and CDR2 FQGNSA.

This chain joins TRBV6-6 and TRBJ2-2; D possibly corresponds to TRBD2 (5 bases). CDR1 and CDR2 from the germline V gene are MNHNY and SVGAGI (reference sequence). CDR3 length: 14 amino acids. V shed 4 bases and J shed 0 bases, with 6 bases lying between them. The CDR3 DNA reads as TGTGCCAGCAGTTGGGGAGCGAACACCGGGGAGCTGTTTTTT. Its protein is CASSWGANTGELFF.

J is TRBJ2-2 and V is TRBV11-2; a possible D gene is TRBD1 (6 bases). V was shortened by 5 bases and J by 7 bases, with 11 bases between the two germline ends. The CDR3 consists of 13 residues. Germline values: CDR1 SGHAT, CDR2 FQNNGV. The CDR3 protein is CASSATGIGELFF. DNA of the CDR3: TGTGCCAGCAGCGCCACAGGGATCGGGGAGCTGTTTTTT.

This rearrangement joins TRBV27 to TRBJ1-3; possibly TRBD1 for D (6 bases). This CDR3 comprises 14 residues. From germline, CDR1 is MNHEY and CDR2 SMNVEV (reference sequence). The germline V and J ends were trimmed by 3 bases and 4 bases, with 10 bases remaining between them. The CDR3 nucleotides read TGTGCCAGCAGTTTCAAGGGGGGGGGAAACACCATATATTTT. Translated: CASSFKGGGNTIYF.

The chain joins TRBV27 to TRBJ2-3, with D perhaps TRBD2 (6 bases). V lost 4 bases, J lost 10 bases, and 12 bases lay in between. The CDR3 spans 12 residues. Germline CDR1 reads MNHEY; CDR2 reads SMNVEV (reference sequence). The CDR3 protein is CASSSTGVAQYF. CDR3 nucleotides: TGTGCCAGCAGTTCCACGGGGGTGGCGCAGTATTTT.

The rearrangement joins TRBV19 to TRBJ1-5; unclear D gene. The CDR3 consists of 15 residues. V was clipped by 4 bases and J by 2 bases, with 12 bases between them. Germline-derived CDR1 and CDR2 are LNHDA and SQIVND (reference sequence). CDR3 in amino acids: CASSNAASGNQPQHF. In nucleotides, the CDR3 is TGTGCCAGTAGTAACGCGGCAAGTGGCAATCAGCCCCAGCATTTT.

This clone has just one count. The V gene is TRBV24-1, the J gene TRBJ2-1, with TRBD2 identical over 16 bases. CDR1 KGHDR and CDR2 SFDVKD come from the germline V gene. Trimming took 4 bases from V and 1 from J; bases not matched to a gene: 6. The CDR3 has 19 residues. Written as DNA, the CDR3 is TGTGCCACCAGTGACACCGGGACTAGCGGGGGGGATTCCTACAATGAGCAGTTCTTC. This translates into CATSDTGTSGGDSYNEQFF.

The chain uses TRBV2 and TRBJ1-6; the D gene is possibly TRBD1 (6 bases). V lost 8 bases to trimming and J lost 6 bases, with 14 bases between them. This CDR3 contains 14 residues. Looked up from germline, CDR1 is SNHLY and CDR2 is FYNNEI. CDR3 residues: CASHWDKVNSPLHF. The CDR3 region has the DNA TGTGCCAGCCACTGGGACAAAGTTAATTCACCCCTCCACTTT. Drawing the rest from reference TRBV2 and TRBJ1-6, the complete variable domain is EPEVTQTPSHQVTQMGQEVILRCVPISNHLYFYWYRQILGQKVEFLVSFYNNEISEKSEIFDDQFSVERPDGSNFTLKIRSTKLEDSAMYFCASHWDKVNSPLHFGNGTRLTVT.

The chain is built from TRBV6-5 and TRBJ1-1; no definite D call. Trimming pared 7 bases from V and 7 bases from J, leaving 10 bases between. CDR3 length: 11 residues. Germline CDR1 reads MNHEY; CDR2 reads SVGAGI. CDR3 amino acids: CASTVGFEAFF. DNA of the CDR3: TGTGCCAGCACCGTCGGTTTTGAAGCTTTCTTT.

The genes are TRBV6-2 or TRBV6-3 and TRBJ2-7; 8 bases match TRBD1. Trimming took 5 bases from V and 0 from J; bases not matched to a gene: 0. Germline V gene data show CDR1 as MNHEY and CDR2 as SVGEGT. The CDR3 consists of 13 residues. Written as DNA, the CDR3 is TGTGCCAGCAGTGGACAGGGCTCCTACGAGCAGTACTTC. Protein product: CASSGQGSYEQYF.

This chain joins TRBV24-1 and TRBJ1-5; tentative D call: TRBD1 (5 bases). Per the germline V gene, CDR1 is KGHDR and CDR2 is SFDVKD. With 2 bases removed from V and 7 bases from J, the gap between germline ends came to 5 bases. The CDR3 has 12 amino acids. This chain's CDR3 is CATSDSGQPQHF. Written as DNA, the CDR3 is TGTGCCACCAGTGATTCAGGGCAGCCCCAGCATTTT.

This rearrangement joins TRBV19 to TRBJ1-1, with TRBD1 matching 12 bases. The CDR3 has 16 residues. The V gene's germline CDR1 is LNHDA and CDR2 SQIVND (reference sequence). V lost 5 bases, J lost 5 bases, and 9 bases stayed unmatched. CDR3 in DNA: TGTGCCAGTAGTGGGGACAGGGGGCATTTAAGGACTGAAGCTTTCTTT. As protein: CASSGDRGHLRTEAFF.

The chain carries TRBV5-1 and TRBJ2-1; perhaps TRBD2 as D (6 bases). The CDR3 runs to 12 residues. V lost 1 base and J 15 bases, leaving 14 bases between the germline ends. CDR1 SGHRS and CDR2 YFSETQ come from the germline V gene. CDR3 region: CASSLSGGSGFF. CDR3 sequence (DNA): TGCGCCAGCAGCTTGTCCGGGGGTTCGGGGTTCTTC.

This clone was observed a few times. CDR3 amino acids: CASREDLLTGELFF. The CDR3 coding sequence is TGTGCCAGCAGGGAGGACTTACTTACCGGGGAGCTGTTTTTT. This chain joins TRBV7-2 and TRBJ2-2; D might be TRBD2 (5 bases). CDR1 is SGHTA, CDR2 FQGNSA, per germline. The CDR3 consists of 14 residues. Trimming pared 6 bases from V and 5 bases from J, leaving 13 bases between.

The rearrangement joins TRBV5-1 to TRBJ2-1; D not resolved. CDR1 is SGHRS, CDR2 YFSETQ, per germline. The CDR3 spans 13 residues. V was clipped by 1 base and J by 3 bases, with 5 bases between them. The CDR3 nucleotides are TGCGCCAGCAGCTTGACAGACTACAATGAGCAGTTCTTC. Protein: CASSLTDYNEQFF.

J is TRBJ1-2 and V is TRBV28, with D possibly TRBD1 on 6 matching bases. The CDR3 sequence is 14 residues long. CDR1 is MDHEN and CDR2 is SYDVKM in the germline V gene. V was trimmed by 5 bases and J by 2 bases, leaving 12 bases between them. The CDR3, as DNA: TGTGCCAGCAGTACGTGGGACAAGAACTATGGCTACACCTTC. This translates into CASSTWDKNYGYTF.

The table lists this clone with a count of one. The gene calls are TRBV28 and TRBJ2-3, with a possible D match to TRBD1 (7 bases). The CDR3 sequence is 14 residues long. Looked up from germline, CDR1 is MDHEN and CDR2 is SYDVKM. V was shortened by 2 bases and J by 8 bases, with 14 bases between the two germline ends. The CDR3 sequence: CASSLAGTDSTQYF. The CDR3 DNA sequence: TGTGCCAGCAGTTTAGCGGGGACAGATAGTACGCAGTATTTT.

V and J are TRBV5-4 and TRBJ2-7; D is ambiguous. Per the germline V gene, CDR1 is SGHNT and CDR2 is YYREEE (reference sequence). This CDR3 has 14 amino acids. V lost 4 bases and J 0 bases, leaving 11 bases between the germline ends. The CDR3 DNA reads as TGTGCCAGCAGCCCACGGGTTAGCTCCTACGAGCAGTACTTC. Translated: CASSPRVSSYEQYF.

CDR3 sequence reads: CASSILAGRSNTGELFF. CDR3 bases: TGTGCCAGTAGTATACTAGCGGGGAGATCGAACACCGGGGAGCTGTTTTTT. The genes are TRBV19 and TRBJ2-2; 9 bases agree with TRBD2. CDR3 length equals 17 residues. Trimming cost V 2 bases and J 0 bases; bases outside gene matches: 4. Germline loops: CDR1 LNHDA, CDR2 SQIVND (reference sequence).

V is TRBV19 and J is TRBJ1-2, with 10 positions matching TRBD1. V lost 5 bases, J lost 5 bases, and 26 bases stayed unmatched. This CDR3 contains 21 residues. The V gene's germline CDR1 is LNHDA and CDR2 SQIVND (reference sequence). The DNA of the CDR3 is TGTGCCAGTAGTCCTACGAATGCCTTCCGGGACAGGGGCCTCAGTAGGTATGGCTACACCTTC. Translating gives CASSPTNAFRDRGLSRYGYTF.

V and J are TRBV5-4 and TRBJ2-3, with 9 bases identical to TRBD2. Germline CDR1 SGHNT, CDR2 YYREEE (reference sequence). The CDR3 is 15 residues long. Losses at the gene ends were 2 bases for V and 1 base for J; bases not matched to a gene: 2. The CDR3 protein is CASSFRTSGTDTQYF. Written as DNA, the CDR3 is TGTGCCAGCAGCTTTAGGACTAGCGGCACAGATACGCAGTATTTT.

The chain joins TRBV13 to TRBJ1-1; D unclear. CDR3 length: 15 amino acids. The germline gives CDR1 PRHDT, CDR2 FYEKMQ (reference sequence). V was pared by 5 bases and J by 2 bases, with 15 bases between. The CDR3 loop reads CASSASGSLNTEAFF. The CDR3 DNA reads as TGTGCCAGCAGCGCAAGCGGGAGCCTAAACACTGAAGCTTTCTTT. The whole variable domain, filled in from reference TRBV13 and TRBJ1-1, reads AAGVIQSPRHLIKEKRETATLKCYPIPRHDTVYWYQQGPGQDPQFLISFYEKMQSDKGSIPDRFSAQQFSDYHSELNMSSLELGDSALYFCASSASGSLNTEAFFGQGTRLTVV.